What follows describes a single T cell receptor (beta chain). Via MiXCR, TCRdb re-called the RACE reads, giving one row per CDR3 protein. The repertoire holds fewer than 400,000 distinct CDR3 sequences, with around 7% as singletons. The data were obtained in a study of human T cells and chemical hapten exposure. V shed 4 bases, J shed 2 bases, and the junction held 3 bases outside the gene matches. This CDR3 contains 14 residues. Germline CDR1 and CDR2: MNHEY and SVGAGI. Noted time point: patch test 1, 2 weeks after DPC sensitization. Treatment defined: therapeutic diphenylcyclopropenone sensitization with weekly scalp DPC.

The sequence was collected from a woman between 18 and 30 years old with alopecia areata. Some clones in this sample may be carry-over from other donors' samples. This chain uses TRBV6-5 with TRBJ2-7; 9 nucleotides line up with TRBD2. The sample was whole blood, taken in connection with sensitization to the hapten diphenylcyclopropenone (DPC). Here the CDR3 DNA reads TGTGCCAGCAGTTTTAGCGGGGGAACCTACGAGCAGTACTTC. This codes for CASSFSGGTYEQYF.